This T cell receptor beta chain was documented in a study of CD8 T cells in Susac syndrome. The V gene's germline CDR1 is SNHLY and CDR2 FYNNEI. The germline V and J ends were trimmed by 7 bases and 8 bases, with 15 bases remaining between them. The CDR3 consists of 13 residues. CD8+ and CD4+ T cells from blood underwent TCR beta sequencing. Each Susac syndrome patient had definite or probable disease by recently defined criteria. FACS enriched CD8+ TEMRA cells, while bulk CD8+ and CD4+ were negatively isolated. About 0.45 to 1 ug RNA was reverse transcribed with random hexamers. The TCR beta CDR3 was amplified by immunoSEQ multiplex PCR across 54 Vbeta, 13 Jbeta. TCRdb reprocessed the immunoSEQ multiplex PCR reads via MiXCR and lists one record per CDR3 protein. This sample yields 150,000 to 200,000 distinct CDR3 sequences, of which roughly nine tenths are seen a single time; around 0.1% belongs to the top ten.

The J gene is TRBJ1-3, the V gene TRBV2; D gene uncertain. The specimen sequenced was CD4+ T cells from PBMCs. This clonotype was sampled from a human donor with Susac syndrome. The CDR3 here is CASKMESLDTIYF. CDR3 sequence (DNA): TGTGCCAGCAAAATGGAGAGCTTAGACACCATATATTTT.